These 2 T cell receptor beta chains share one sample of origin, sequenced in a study of vaccination and CD4 T cells after COVID-19. These receptors have no known antigen. The Oncomine TCR Beta short-read assay was applied to DNA of cultured CD4+ T cells. TCRdb analysed the PCR reads with MiXCR anew, one entry per CDR3 protein. The top ten hold over 15% of the sample, which has approximately 8,300 distinct CDR3 sequences, about 61% seen once. The treatment was: 10-day PBMC culture with coronavirus spike peptide pools or control peptides (ViraFEST assay). Sequenced here: cultured CD4+ T cells from blood, sampled after SARS-CoV-2 vaccination. The receptors originated from a human donor with COVID-19.

This clonotype was counted a few times. This chain uses TRBV6-1 with TRBJ2-2; 9 bases fit TRBD1. Germline CDR1 reads MNHNS; CDR2 reads SASEGT. The V segment lost 4 bases and the J segment 6 bases; nucleotides outside the gene matches: 9. This CDR3 has 16 residues. This CDR3 reads CASSALPGQGPGELFF. The CDR3 region has the DNA TGTGCCAGCAGTGCACTACCGGGACAGGGCCCCGGGGAGCTGTTTTTT.

The chain recombines TRBV27 with TRBJ2-2; 9 bases agree with TRBD1. Per the germline V gene, CDR1 is MNHEY and CDR2 is SMNVEV (reference sequence). CDR3 length: 16 amino acids. J gave up 2 bases and V 6 bases, and 7 bases lay outside the gene matches. The CDR3 nucleotides are TGTGCCAGCAGGGAGACTACAGGGGGCAACACCGGGGAGCTGTTTTTT. It encodes CASRETTGGNTGELFF.